This TCR beta chain was recovered during a study of vaccination and CD4 T cells after COVID-19. Study context: Every participant had a vaccine, which was either BNT162b2 or mRNA-1273, given in two doses.

Remarks on this clonotype: The antigen is undetermined.

The treatment was: roughly 11-day PBMC culture with coronavirus spike peptide pools or control peptides (ViraFEST assay). The Oncomine TCR Beta short-read assay was applied to DNA of cultured CD4+ T cells. TCRdb re-derived calls from the PCR reads in MiXCR, one entry per CDR3 protein. The sample consists of some 25,000 distinct CDR3 sequences, 67% of them appearing once. V gave up 2 bases and J gave up 0 bases, with 9 bases separating them. The CDR3 totals 14 residues. Germline V gene data show CDR1 as GTSNPN and CDR2 as SVGIG (reference sequence). This sequence joins TRBV30 and TRBJ2-3; the D gene could be TRBD1 or TRBD2 (7 bases each). The clonotype originates from a human donor who received a COVID-19 vaccine. The sample was CD4+ T cells from blood, cultured in vitro, taken after SARS-CoV-2 vaccination. CDR3 sequence reads: CAWSQGGSTDTQYF. DNA of the CDR3: TGTGCCTGGAGTCAGGGGGGGAGCACAGATACGCAGTATTTT.